The TCR beta chain described here comes from a study of regulatory T cells in long-lasting Graves disease (dated by TCRdb to about 2021). Describing the broader study: Antithyroid drugs had been taken for less than 3 months by newly diagnosed Graves' disease patients. TCR sequencing covered around 13 persistent and about 20 newly diagnosed Graves' disease patients, around 33 samples in total. Peripheral blood TCR sequencing and RNA sequencing compared persistent Graves' disease patients with newly diagnosed Graves' disease patients. The study was registered as a clinical trial and conducted in China.

In its sample, this clonotype was seen a few times. Its binding antigen is unknown. No base-level quality is on record; no much larger clone is a single base apart. General study outcomes and caveats: Persistent patients shared more public clonotypes among themselves (fewer than 3,000) than newly diagnosed patients did (approximately 970). TRBV28, TRBJ1-2 and TRBJ2-5 were preferentially used in persistent disease, while TRBV20-1 and TRBJ2-1 were favored in newly diagnosed disease. Sequencing and analysis were limited to the TCR beta chain. The small sample size was acknowledged by the authors as a limitation that may reduce accuracy. Lower TCR Shannon entropy and fewer highly expanded clones were observed in persistent Graves' disease patients than in newly diagnosed patients, which suggested clonal expansion. Only peripheral blood was studied, because thyroid tissue, the primary lesion, was inaccessible.

What the time point label conveys for this sample: newly diagnosed GD, antithyroid drugs for less than 3 months. For both TCR sequencing and RNA sequencing, RNA was extracted from PBMCs using TRIzol. Graves' disease was diagnosed according to American Thyroid Association guidelines. Patients for the study were recruited at an endocrinology department in Xi'an, China. From each patient, about 9 milliliters of peripheral blood was collected into an EDTA anticoagulant tube. Ficoll Paque Plus density gradient separation was used to isolate PBMCs, and no additional T cell sorting was done. RNA quality was checked with an Agilent 2100 Bioanalyzer and agarose gel, and concentration with a NanoDrop 2000. In the germline V gene (reference sequence), CDR1 corresponds to MNHEY and CDR2 to SMNVEV. The CDR3 runs 14 residues from the cysteine to the phenylalanine. The only DNA kept is the CDR3, 42 bases in frame from the first base. The V end loses 5 bases and the J end loses 8 bases, and a stretch of 13 bases separates them.

Library generation was performed with multiplex PCR. This sample was sequenced with an Illumina HiSeq 4000. CDR3 regions were amplified by Arm-PCR with iRepertoire HTBI primers to construct TCR beta libraries. PCR products were gel purified before sequencing. The authors processed their data as follows. A total of 62 TRBV and 14 TRBJ segments were identified across samples and were used for gene usage analysis of CDR3 amino acid clonotypes. Filtered high-quality paired reads were merged into contigs using COPE and FqMerger. BLAST was used to align contigs to the IMGT TRBV, TRBD and TRBJ reference genes, and CDR3 was defined following IMGT. Highly expanded clones were defined as clonotypes with a frequency above 0.1%. Shannon entropy was used to measure repertoire diversity, and the Gini coefficient was used to measure V-J evenness. A clonotype found in more than one individual was treated as public. In TCRdb, the public reads were trimmed at Q25 with fastp and aligned with MiXCR, with productive beta chains retained. CDR3 protein duplicates are merged, each entry listing the most common genes and DNA. The V and J calls were not made by the authors but by TCRdb's processing. Within this sample are approximately 490,000 distinct CDR3 sequences, with 15% to 20% of them counted one time only. The ten largest clones represent 9.5% to 15% of the sample.

The same data also went into a second study, on T cells in Graves' hyperthyroidism and ophthalmopathy. Looking at the second paper: Graves' hyperthyroidism was defined as stable when no progression to ophthalmopathy occurred over 18 months of follow-up. Hyperthyroidism patients were newly diagnosed, had a disease duration of under 2 months, and were aged 18 to 65 years. Any patient with an uncontrolled infection, another autoimmune disease, pregnancy or lactation was excluded. Diagnoses were established on the basis of clinical symptoms, serum thyroxine and TRAb, thyroid ultrasound, and orbital computed tomography. The first round of RT-PCR for the TCR CDR3 was performed with the HTBI primer set and the Qiagen OneStep RT-PCR kit. Blood samples also contained most of the expanded thyroid clonotypes (frequency above 0.001), which suggests that blood repertoires may reflect thyroid immune responses. Ophthalmopathy was separated from stable hyperthyroidism by a 13 V-J signature model, with approximately 86% sensitivity and approximately 81% specificity obtained in cross-validation and 80%/75% obtained in testing. In validation, progression to ophthalmopathy was predicted by the model with 70.59% sensitivity and nearly 75% specificity, a median of roughly 6.4 months before onset. TCR V-J signatures able to tell the groups apart were searched for in a discovery cohort of 100 patients, of whom 43 had Graves' ophthalmopathy and roughly 58 had stable Graves' hyperthyroidism. Prospective prediction of ophthalmopathy was tested in an independent validation cohort of approximately 19 hyperthyroidism patients and 17 patients who later progressed to ophthalmopathy. For training and testing, the 100 or so patients in the discovery cohort were randomly divided in a 7:3 ratio. Thyroid tissue and blood T-cell repertoires from six or seven Graves' hyperthyroidism patients were also compared in the study. Once sampling was done, hyperthyroidism patients were given methimazole at a starting dose of 30 mg daily, whereas ophthalmopathy patients were given high-dose intravenous methylprednisolone. Libraries were constructed in a second round of multiplex PCR, after which size selection and purification were performed. Paired-end sequencing of the libraries was performed with 100 bp reads on an Illumina HiSeq2000. Raw data were processed with SOAPnuke, discarding reads with adapters, uncalled bases, mean Phred below 15, or no exact constant-primer or identifier match. COPE v1.2.5 was used to merge high-quality paired reads, and clonotypes were defined as unique nucleotide sequences. MiTCR v1.1 was used to align the clonotypes against IMGT TRBV, TRBD and TRBJ reference segments. The analysis included only V-J combinations with a frequency above 0.0001, which together covered more than 98% of the repertoires. The TCS score was defined as F50 (clonal expansion) divided by E x V (chaos), with BLOSUM62-based TCRdist calculated between CDR3 peptides within each V-J. Welch's t-statistics and random forest reduced approximately 520 V-J features to 13, which were used in a naive Bayes classifier (R e1071). Sample size was not statistically predetermined, and blinding of investigators to group allocation was not performed. According to the paper, TCR Vbeta CDR3 sequencing was carried out on roughly 130 peripheral blood samples, which came from fewer than 50 ophthalmopathy, around 75 hyperthyroidism and about 17 progressor patients.

The chain is assembled from TRBV27 and TRBJ1-6, with the identity of the D gene unclear. The specimen was peripheral blood mononuclear cells (PBMCs), collected at new diagnosis, from a patient treated with antithyroid drugs. This sequence originates from a man between 40 and 49 years old with Graves disease. Donor details come from another sample of the same person, matched by shared clones. In nucleotides, the sequence is TGTGCCAGCAGTCTACGCGCGGATTATTCACCCCTCCACTTT. This translates into CASSLRADYSPLHF.